Listed below are T cell receptor beta chains from one sample, sequenced in a study of immune cell composition in non-small cell lung cancer. Measured with immunoSEQ multiplex PCR; TCRdb has only the in-frame clones, and not every one. Of 2,000 or so clones listed, 80% to 85% are singletons. Sequenced sample: lung tumor tissue. These TCRs come from a human donor with non-small cell lung cancer. Each CDR3 is given with its conserved first and last residue. A D gene is named only where the DNA matches it firmly. Size values are once, few and many counts, or a class for expanded clones, and some rows have none.

>TRBV6-5|TRBJ2-1|once|TRBD2
CASRELAGAYNEQFF
TGTGCCAGCCGGGAACTAGCGGGAGCTTACAATGAGCAGTTCTTC
>TRBV28|TRBJ1-2|-|-
CASSSSGGGRSGYTF
TGTGCCAGCAGTTCCTCCGGGGGAGGTCGTAGTGGCTACACCTTC
>TRBV15|TRBJ1-5|once|-
CATSRDQGGNQPQHF
TGTGCCACCAGCAGAGATCAAGGGGGCAATCAGCCCCAGCATTTT
>TRBV18|TRBJ2-1|-|TRBD2
CASSLGTSGSRIIDEQFF
TGTGCCAGCTCACTCGGGACTAGCGGGAGTCGAATAATCGATGAGCAGTTCTTC
>TRBV4-3|TRBJ2-2|-|-
CASSQDLAEGWNTGELFF
TGCGCCAGCAGCCAAGATTTAGCGGAGGGGTGGAACACCGGGGAGCTGTTTTTT
>TRBV28|TRBJ1-5|-|TRBD1
CASSLGTGRQPQHF
TGTGCCAGCAGTCTCGGGACAGGGCGGCAGCCCCAGCATTTT
>TRBV19|TRBJ2-7|-|TRBD1
CASSKGQGSYEQYF
TGTGCCAGTAGTAAGGGACAGGGCTCCTACGAGCAGTACTTC
>TRBV6-5|TRBJ1-1|-|TRBD1
CASSAGTANTEAFF
TGTGCCAGCAGTGCCGGGACAGCGAACACTGAAGCTTTCTTT
>TRBV7-8|TRBJ1-1|-|TRBD1
CASSFDRGRNTEAFF
TGTGCCAGCAGCTTCGACAGGGGGCGGAACACTGAAGCTTTCTTT
>TRBV9|TRBJ1-2|-|-
CASSSTLQGNYGYTF
TGTGCCAGCAGCTCCACCCTACAGGGTAACTATGGCTACACCTTC
>TRBV9|TRBJ2-2|once|-
CASKGSPTNTGELFF
TGTGCCAGCAAGGGGTCTCCAACCAACACCGGGGAGCTGTTTTTT
>TRBV7-9|TRBJ1-5|-|-
CASSPDSLGRNQPQHF
TGTGCCAGCAGCCCCGACAGCCTGGGTCGCAATCAGCCCCAGCATTTT
>TRBV19|TRBJ2-5|-|-
CASSIPTVGGTQYF
TGTGCCAGTAGTATCCCGACAGTGGGAGGGACCCAGTACTTC
>TRBV4-2|TRBJ2-4|-|-
CASSQGNREGLGNIQYF
TGTGCCAGCAGCCAAGGAAATCGGGAAGGGTTGGGAAACATTCAGTACTTC
>TRBV4-3|TRBJ2-2|few|-
CASSQDRGFSGELFF
TGCGCCAGCAGCCAAGATCGAGGGTTTAGCGGGGAGCTGTTTTTT
>TRBV7-9|TRBJ2-3|-|-
CASSLSQLTGRRLGDTQYF
TGTGCCAGCAGCTTATCCCAATTGACAGGGAGGAGATTGGGAGATACGCAGTATTTT
>TRBV28|TRBJ2-7|-|-
CASSLLGGTLYEQYF
TGTGCCAGCAGTTTGCTCGGCGGAACCCTCTACGAGCAGTACTTC
>TRBV5-1|TRBJ2-3|-|-
CASSFPAWTDIASTDTQYF
TGCGCCAGCAGCTTCCCAGCCTGGACAGATATAGCTAGCACAGATACGCAGTATTTT